A single T cell receptor (beta chain) is shown here with its context. The antigen remains unidentified. The sample originates from a study of CD8+ T cells in alopecia areata. Findings of the study overall: Compared with normal scalp, lesional scalp had higher clonality and more expanded CD8+ clones.

Germline CDR1 LNHDA, CDR2 SQIVND (reference sequence). This CDR3 has 12 residues. Trimming cost V 6 bases and J 2 bases, with 6 bases left between them. cDNA prepared by RNA extraction and subsequent reverse transcription served as the template for sequencing. Only in-frame clones appear in the TCRdb table, and some are missing; sequencing was by immunoSEQ multiplex PCR. The data hold roughly 150,000 clones, with 50% to 65% observed a single time. V and J are TRBV19 and TRBJ2-3; no clear D gene. The TCR sequence derives from a human donor in good health. The sequenced sample consisted of CD4+ T cells sorted from blood. For the CDR3, the DNA is TGTGCCAGTAGAGCCTACACAGATACGCAGTATTTT. Its protein product is CASRAYTDTQYF.